The T cell receptor beta chain described here comes from a study of shared clonotypes between healthy human individuals. It was CD45RO-negative cells, positively selected for CCR7, that made up naive CD8 cells, with terminally differentiated effector memory CD45RA+ cells excluded. Sequencing used immunoSEQ multiplex PCR; TCRdb keeps in-frame clones, though not all of them. The sample consists of some 1,900,000 clones, over 85% of them appearing once. The TCR was taken from a man younger than 35 in good health. Sample: naive CD8+ T cells sorted from blood.

In DNA form, the CDR3 reads TGTGCCAGCAGCCAAGATGGGGACAGCAATCAGCCCCAGCATTTT. This sequence encodes CASSQDGDSNQPQHF. The V and J genes are TRBV4-2 and TRBJ1-5, with a weak D call TRBD1 (5 bases). The CDR3 consists of 15 residues. V was trimmed by 0 bases and J by 1 base, leaving 7 bases between them. Germline assignment: CDR1 LGHNA and CDR2 YNFKEQ.